This passage covers 9 T cell receptor beta chains from one sample sequenced in a study of cytotoxic CD8 clonotypes in ibrutinib-treated CLL (dated by TCRdb to the early 2020s). Library construction relied on the immunoSEQ multiplex PCR assay. The source is immuneACCESS, and TCRdb retained only in-frame sequences with V and J called. Part of the clones is not carried over; for the studies checked, unresolved V genes explain less than half of this, and the remainder is unexplained. This sample comprises about 120,000 clones, about 50% of them detected only once. The leading ten clones occupy about 40% of the sample. In the paper's terms, the time point label means: roughly 2 years on ibrutinib. The sequences come from PBMCs, collected after 24 months of ibrutinib treatment. The receptors were gathered from a human donor with chronic lymphocytic leukemia.

This chain links TRBV7-2 with TRBJ2-5, with D perhaps given as TRBD1 or TRBD2 (5 bases each). The CDR3 runs to 11 residues. CDR1 and CDR2 from the germline V gene are SGHTA and FQGNSA. Trimming took off 5 bases at V and 7 bases at J, with 8 bases between the two ends. CDR3 sequence: CASSMRGTQYF. For the CDR3, the DNA is TGTGCCAGCAGCATGAGGGGGACCCAGTACTTC.

The rearrangement uses TRBV9 and TRBJ2-3, with TRBD2 matching 11 bases. V shed 3 bases and J 1 base; nucleotides not matched to a gene: 1. The CDR3 is 15 residues long. Germline V gives CDR1 SGDLS, CDR2 YYNGEE. The CDR3 loop reads CASSATSGGTDTQYF. DNA for the CDR3: TGTGCCAGCAGCGCGACTAGCGGGGGCACAGATACGCAGTATTTT.

The chain has TRBV15 and TRBJ2-3; possibly TRBD1 for D (5 bases). The V and J ends lost 1 base and 6 bases respectively, with 8 bases between them. The CDR3 covers 13 residues. Germline loops: CDR1 LNHNV, CDR2 YYDKDF (reference sequence). CDR3 bases: TGTGCCACCAGCAGAGGTAACAGGGATACGCAGTATTTT. Translation: CATSRGNRDTQYF.

The rearrangement links TRBV5-1 to TRBJ1-4; TRBD1 matches 12 bases. The CDR3 consists of 15 residues. The V gene end was trimmed by 4 bases and the J gene end by 10 bases; junction bases not matched to a gene: 8. Germline V gene lookup returns CDR1 SGHRS and CDR2 YFSETQ. The CDR3 sequence is CASSPRDRGQGKLFF. The CDR3 region has the DNA TGCGCCAGCAGCCCCCGGGACAGGGGGCAGGGAAAACTGTTTTTT.

The CDR3 DNA reads as TGTGCGACCAGGGGGCAGATCGCTGAAGCTTTCTTT. This encodes CATRGQIAEAFF. The chain couples TRBV7-3 to TRBJ1-1, with 8 bases fitting TRBD1. Germline assignment: CDR1 SGHTA and CDR2 FQGTGA. The CDR3 is made up of 12 amino acids. The whole variable domain, filled in from reference TRBV7-3 and TRBJ1-1, reads GAGVSQTPSNKVTEKGKYVELRCDPISGHTALYWYRQSLGQGPEFLIYFQGTGAADDSGLPNDRFFAVRPEGSVSTLKIQRTERGDSAVYLCATRGQIAEAFFGQGTRLTVV.

The sample holds a few counts of this clone. The chain couples TRBV2 to TRBJ1-4; 10 positions match TRBD1. This CDR3 is 16 amino acids long. With 4 bases clipped from V and 5 bases from J, the junction kept 7 bases outside the gene matches. Germline V CDR1 and CDR2: SNHLY, FYNNEI. The CDR3 protein is CASSGRQGAGNEKLFF. The CDR3 bases are TGTGCCAGCAGTGGCAGACAGGGGGCGGGAAATGAAAAACTGTTTTTT.

In this sample, this clone turned up a few times. This chain joins TRBV28 and TRBJ2-7; D gene uncertain. Germline loops: CDR1 MDHEN, CDR2 SYDVKM. Trimming removed 8 bases at V and 6 bases at J, with 8 bases between. This CDR3 comprises 10 residues. In nucleotides, the CDR3 is TGTGCCAGCGGCGTAGTCGAGCAGTACTTC. It is translated as CASGVVEQYF.

This clone has more than one count but fewer than ten. CDR3 residues: CASSLATSENEQFF. The CDR3 nucleotides are TGCGCCAGCAGCTTGGCGACTAGCGAGAATGAGCAGTTCTTC. This chain links TRBV5-1 with TRBJ2-1; 8 bases agree with TRBD2. J lost 7 bases, V lost 0 bases, and 3 bases had no gene match. Germline V CDR1 and CDR2: SGHRS, YFSETQ. The CDR3 spans 14 residues.

There are a few counts of this clone. The gene calls are TRBV5-6 and TRBJ1-2, with D hard to call. Looked up from germline, CDR1 is SGHDT and CDR2 is YYEEEE. The CDR3 spans 11 residues. Between the trimmed V and J ends, which lost 6 bases and 5 bases, there was a span of 8 bases. CDR3 nucleotides: TGTGCCAGCACGAAAACATATGGCTACACCTTC. Protein: CASTKTYGYTF.